Listed below are T cell receptor beta chains from one sample, sequenced in a study of neoadjuvant anti-PD-1 for oral cavity cancer. Data came from immunoSEQ multiplex PCR; TCRdb stores just in-frame clones and leaves some out. In the table there are more than 50,000 clones, approximately 79% of which are singletons. The sample here was PBMCs, taken before nivolumab (anti-PD-1) treatment. All receptors come from a person between 40 and 80 years old with oral cavity squamous cell carcinoma. Both conserved end residues are part of each CDR3.

j_call v_call cdr3_aa
TRBJ1-1 TRBV21-1 CASGAEAFF
TRBJ2-1 TRBV19 CATSSTGANEQFF
TRBJ1-3 TRBV16 CASSRGTAVSGNTIYF
TRBJ2-3 TRBV5-4 CASSPTSTDTQYF
TRBJ1-3 TRBV6-5 CASRRQSSGNTIYF
TRBJ2-2 TRBV5-1 CASSLGNLPGVRTGELFF
TRBJ1-3 TRBV7-2 CASSFDRGSGNTIYF
TRBJ2-4 TRBV4-1 CASSQLAKNIQYF
TRBJ2-7 TRBV2 CASGELRGPYEQYF
TRBJ1-6 TRBV27 CASSGTPVSSPLHF
TRBJ1-1 TRBV6-5 CASSYSRQRSTEAFF
TRBJ2-1 TRBV7-6 CASRAGLAGGFNEQFF
TRBJ1-6 TRBV5-3 CARSSTGANSPLHF
TRBJ2-1 TRBV7-9 CASSFRTGGSKNEQFF
TRBJ1-1 TRBV5-1 CASSPPDRWEAFF
TRBJ1-2 TRBV19 CASSVQGSYGYTF
TRBJ2-5 TRBV5-4 CASSRGTSGGTQETQYF
TRBJ2-3 TRBV11-2 CASSFQAERTDTQYF
TRBJ2-7 TRBV10-3 CAISTRTDYEQYF
TRBJ2-7 TRBV29-1 CSVRGGADLYEQYF
TRBJ2-2 TRBV7-7 CASSFTNTGELFF
TRBJ1-1 TRBV5-1 CASSLTGRNTEAFF
TRBJ1-1 TRBV6-5 CASSLGQNTEAFF
TRBJ1-2 TRBV30 CAWSGLRTGDSGYTF
TRBJ1-5 TRBV6-5 CASSAVRGSNQPQHF
TRBJ2-5 TRBV25-1 CASSEVGAGKKETQYF
TRBJ1-1 TRBV10-2 CASSEESVGAGTEAFF